These T cell receptor beta chains were read from a single sample in a study of T cells expressing NK-cell markers. TCRdb reprocessed the 5' RACE reads and keeps a single row for each CDR3 protein, giving no DNA. Its table lists under 600,000 distinct CDR3 sequences. What was sequenced was blood T cells: a sorted CD56 or NKG2C T cell subset, CD4+ or CD8+ T cells, or bulk PBMC T cells (not recorded which). The receptors come from a woman in her forties or fifties in good health. Both conserved end residues are part of each CDR3.

CDR3,J,V
CASGVIQETQYF,TRBJ2-5,TRBV6-5
CASSSGTVNEKLFF,TRBJ1-4,TRBV11-3
CASGFIQDPEAFF,TRBJ1-1,TRBV12-5
CSATTWSGYNSPLHF,TRBJ1-6,TRBV20-1
CASSQDPLGFGEQYF,TRBJ2-7,TRBV14
CAGKITGNTEAFF,TRBJ1-1,TRBV11-2
CASSAAATSTDTQYF,TRBJ2-3,TRBV12-3/TRBV12-4
CASSSQLDTQYF,TRBJ2-3,TRBV9
CASKEREGTDTQYF,TRBJ2-3,TRBV5-1
CAISESPFTTNTEAFF,TRBJ1-1,TRBV10-3
CASRRAMNTEAFF,TRBJ1-1,TRBV19
CASSELTGGYNEQFF,TRBJ2-1,TRBV2
CASSLRDRATGELFF,TRBJ2-2,TRBV27
CASSQEDGQRPTYEQYF,TRBJ2-7,TRBV4-1
CASTDQESGELFF,TRBJ2-2,TRBV2
CATNQAGAEQYF,TRBJ2-7,TRBV10-3
CASSLEGAGEKLFF,TRBJ1-4,TRBV5-1
CASSAKGGARNEQFF,TRBJ2-1,TRBV12-3/TRBV12-4